Sequencing of this T cell receptor (beta chain) was carried out in a study of PD-1 and CTLA-4 blockade in melanoma. CDR3 length: 13 residues. V was shortened by 6 bases and J by 0 bases, with 9 bases between the two germline ends. Germline lookup yields CDR1 WSHSY and CDR2 SAAADI. Produced via immunoSEQ multiplex PCR; TCRdb's table is partial and in-frame only. This sample has around 21,000 clones; roughly 88% occur once, and the top ten carry 6% to 8%. V usage is TRBV10-2 and J usage is TRBJ2-7; possible D gene TRBD2, 6 bases. The clonotype was recovered from a human donor with melanoma. The starting material was CD8+ T cells from peripheral blood, obtained before anti-PD-1 treatment. CDR3 sequence reads: CASSGGNSYEQYF. Here the CDR3 DNA reads TGCGCCAGCAGCGGGGGAAACTCCTACGAGCAGTACTTC.